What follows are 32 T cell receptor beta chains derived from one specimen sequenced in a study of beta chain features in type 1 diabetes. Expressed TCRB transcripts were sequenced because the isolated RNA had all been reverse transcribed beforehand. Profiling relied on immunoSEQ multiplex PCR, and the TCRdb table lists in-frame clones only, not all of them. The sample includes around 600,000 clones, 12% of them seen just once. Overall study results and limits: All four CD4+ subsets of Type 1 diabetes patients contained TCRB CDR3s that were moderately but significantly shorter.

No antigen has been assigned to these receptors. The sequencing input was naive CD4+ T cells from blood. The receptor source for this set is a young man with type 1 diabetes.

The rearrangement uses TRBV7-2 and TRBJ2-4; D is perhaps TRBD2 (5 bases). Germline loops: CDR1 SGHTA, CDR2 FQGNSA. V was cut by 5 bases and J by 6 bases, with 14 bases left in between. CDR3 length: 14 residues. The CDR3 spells CASSPSGVTNIQYF. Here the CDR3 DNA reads TGTGCCAGCAGCCCCTCCGGGGTCACAAACATTCAGTACTTC. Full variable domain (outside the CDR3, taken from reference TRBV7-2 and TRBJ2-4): GAGVSQSPSNKVTEKGKDVELRCDPISGHTALYWYRQSLGQGLEFLIYFQGNSAPDKSGLPSDRFSAERTGGSVSTLTIQRTQQEDSAVYLCASSPSGVTNIQYFGAGTRLSVL.

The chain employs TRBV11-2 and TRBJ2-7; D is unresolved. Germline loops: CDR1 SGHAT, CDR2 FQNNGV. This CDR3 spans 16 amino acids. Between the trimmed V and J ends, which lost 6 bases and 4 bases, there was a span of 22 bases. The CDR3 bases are TGTGCCAGCAGGTCCCTCCGGGCCCCAATGAGTTACGAGCAGTACTTC. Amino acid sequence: CASRSLRAPMSYEQYF.

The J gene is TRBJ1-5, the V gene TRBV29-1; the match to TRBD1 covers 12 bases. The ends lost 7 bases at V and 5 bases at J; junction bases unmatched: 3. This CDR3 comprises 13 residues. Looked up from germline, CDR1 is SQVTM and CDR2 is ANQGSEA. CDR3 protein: CSAGTGGDQPQHF. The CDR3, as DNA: TGCAGCGCCGGGACAGGGGGCGATCAGCCCCAGCATTTT.

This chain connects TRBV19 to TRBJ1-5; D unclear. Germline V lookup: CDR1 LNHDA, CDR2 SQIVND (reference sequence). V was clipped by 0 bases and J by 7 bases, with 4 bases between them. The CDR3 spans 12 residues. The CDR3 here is CASSIDEQPQHF. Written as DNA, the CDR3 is TGTGCCAGTAGTATAGATGAACAGCCCCAGCATTTT.

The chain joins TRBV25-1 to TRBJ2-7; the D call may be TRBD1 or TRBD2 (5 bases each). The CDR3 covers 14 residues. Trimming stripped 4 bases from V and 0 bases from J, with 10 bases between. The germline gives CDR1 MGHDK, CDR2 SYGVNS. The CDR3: CASSGRGGSYEQYF. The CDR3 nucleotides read TGTGCCAGCAGTGGTCGGGGCGGCTCCTACGAGCAGTACTTC.

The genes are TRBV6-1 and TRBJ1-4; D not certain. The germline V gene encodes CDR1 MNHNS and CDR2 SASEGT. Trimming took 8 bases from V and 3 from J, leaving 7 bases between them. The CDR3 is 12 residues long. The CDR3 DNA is TGTGCCAGCGGGTTGGCTAATGAAAAACTGTTTTTT. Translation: CASGLANEKLFF.

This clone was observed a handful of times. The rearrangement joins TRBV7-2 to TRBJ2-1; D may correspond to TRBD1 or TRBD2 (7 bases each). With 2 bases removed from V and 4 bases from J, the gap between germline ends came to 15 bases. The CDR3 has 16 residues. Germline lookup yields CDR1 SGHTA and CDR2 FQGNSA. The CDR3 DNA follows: TGTGCCAGCAGCTTACACAGGGGTAGCGGGTACAATGAGCAGTTCTTC. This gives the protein CASSLHRGSGYNEQFF.

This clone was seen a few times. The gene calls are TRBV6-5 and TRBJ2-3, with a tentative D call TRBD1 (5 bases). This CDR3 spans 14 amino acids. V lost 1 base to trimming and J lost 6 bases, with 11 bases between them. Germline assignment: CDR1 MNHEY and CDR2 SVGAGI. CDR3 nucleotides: TGTGCCAGCAGTTACTACAGGAGCCTTGATACGCAGTATTTT. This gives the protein CASSYYRSLDTQYF.

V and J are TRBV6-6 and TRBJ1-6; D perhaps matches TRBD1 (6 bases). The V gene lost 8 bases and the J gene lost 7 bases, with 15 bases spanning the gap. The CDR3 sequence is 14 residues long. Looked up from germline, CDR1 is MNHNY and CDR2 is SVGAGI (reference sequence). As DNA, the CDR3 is TGTGCCAGCTTCTATCAGGGGCGGAATTCACCCCTCCACTTT. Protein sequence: CASFYQGRNSPLHF.

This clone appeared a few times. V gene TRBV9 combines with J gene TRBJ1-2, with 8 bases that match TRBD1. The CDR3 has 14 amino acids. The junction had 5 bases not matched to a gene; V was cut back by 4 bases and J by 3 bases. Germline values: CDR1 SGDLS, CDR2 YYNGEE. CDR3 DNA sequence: TGTGCCAGCAGCCCAGACAGGGGAGACTATGGCTACACCTTC. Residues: CASSPDRGDYGYTF.

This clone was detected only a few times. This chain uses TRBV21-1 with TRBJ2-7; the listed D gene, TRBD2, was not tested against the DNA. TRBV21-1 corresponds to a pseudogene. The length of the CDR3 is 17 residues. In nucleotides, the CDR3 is TGTGCCAGCAGCAAAGAGGCGGGGAAAACAAATACCTACGAGCAGTACTTC. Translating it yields CASSKEAGKTNTYEQYF.

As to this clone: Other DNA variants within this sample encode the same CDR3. CDR3 sequence reads: CASSPRETQYF. The CDR3 region has the DNA TGTGCCAGCAGTCCTCGGGAGACCCAGTACTTC. J is TRBJ2-5 and V is TRBV25-1; D is unclear. V lost 5 bases, J lost 5 bases, and 6 bases lay in between. Germline V gene sequence: CDR1 MGHDK, CDR2 SYGVNS. There are 11 residues in the CDR3.

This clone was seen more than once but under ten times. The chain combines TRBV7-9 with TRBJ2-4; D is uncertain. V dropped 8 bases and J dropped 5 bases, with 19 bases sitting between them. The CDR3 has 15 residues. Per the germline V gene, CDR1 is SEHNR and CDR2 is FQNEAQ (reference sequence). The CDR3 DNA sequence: TGTGCCAGCGCCTCAACCCTCGTGGACGAAAACATTCAGTACTTC. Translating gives CASASTLVDENIQYF.

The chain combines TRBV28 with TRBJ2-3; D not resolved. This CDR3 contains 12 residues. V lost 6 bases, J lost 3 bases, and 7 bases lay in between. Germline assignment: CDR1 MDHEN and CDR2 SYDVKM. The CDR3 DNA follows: TGTGCCAGCAGCAGAGCTACAGATACGCAGTATTTT. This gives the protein CASSRATDTQYF.

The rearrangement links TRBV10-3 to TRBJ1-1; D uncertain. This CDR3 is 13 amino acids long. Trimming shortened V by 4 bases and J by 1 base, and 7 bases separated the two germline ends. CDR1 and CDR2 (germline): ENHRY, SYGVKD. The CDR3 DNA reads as TGTGCCATCAGTGTCTTAGGGAACACTGAAGCTTTCTTT. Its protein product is CAISVLGNTEAFF.

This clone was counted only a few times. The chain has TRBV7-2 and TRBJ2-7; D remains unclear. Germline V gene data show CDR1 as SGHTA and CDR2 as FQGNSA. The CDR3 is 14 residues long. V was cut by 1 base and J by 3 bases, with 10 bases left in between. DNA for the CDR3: TGTGCCAGCAGCTTAGACGGACCGCTCTACGAGCAGTACTTC. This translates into CASSLDGPLYEQYF.

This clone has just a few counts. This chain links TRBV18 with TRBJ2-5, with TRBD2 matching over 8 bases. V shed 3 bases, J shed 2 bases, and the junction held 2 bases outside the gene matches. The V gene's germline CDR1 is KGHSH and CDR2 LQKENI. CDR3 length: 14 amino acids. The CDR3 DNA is TGTGCCAGCTCACCGATAGCGGGGCAAGAGACCCAGTACTTC. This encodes CASSPIAGQETQYF. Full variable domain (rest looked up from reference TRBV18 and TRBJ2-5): NAGVMQNPRHLVRRRGQEARLRCSPMKGHSHVYWYRQLPEEGLKFMVYLQKENIIDESGMPKERFSAEFPKEGPSILRIQQVVRGDSAAYFCASSPIAGQETQYFGPGTRLLVL.

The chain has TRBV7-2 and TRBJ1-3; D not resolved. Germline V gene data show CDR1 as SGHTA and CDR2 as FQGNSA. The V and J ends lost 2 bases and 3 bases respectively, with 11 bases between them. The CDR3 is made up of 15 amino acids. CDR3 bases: TGTGCCAGCAGCTTATATTCCGGGATTGGAAACACCATATATTTT. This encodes CASSLYSGIGNTIYF.

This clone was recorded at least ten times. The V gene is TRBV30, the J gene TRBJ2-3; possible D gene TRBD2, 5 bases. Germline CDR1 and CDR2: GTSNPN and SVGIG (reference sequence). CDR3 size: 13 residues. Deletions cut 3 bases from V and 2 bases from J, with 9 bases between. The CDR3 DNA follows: TGTGCCTGGAGCGGACTCTACACAGATACGCAGTATTTT. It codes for CAWSGLYTDTQYF.

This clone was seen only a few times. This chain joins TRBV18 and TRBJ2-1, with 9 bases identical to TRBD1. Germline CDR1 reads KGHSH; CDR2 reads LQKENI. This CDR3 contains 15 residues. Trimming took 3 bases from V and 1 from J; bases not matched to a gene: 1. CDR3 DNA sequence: TGTGCCAGCTCACCGGACAGGGGTTCCTACAATGAGCAGTTCTTC. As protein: CASSPDRGSYNEQFF.

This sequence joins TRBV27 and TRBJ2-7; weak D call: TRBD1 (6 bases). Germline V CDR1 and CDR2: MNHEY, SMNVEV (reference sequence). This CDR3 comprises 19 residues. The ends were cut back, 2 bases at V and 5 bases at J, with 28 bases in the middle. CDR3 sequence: CASSLSSPSPGVFRDEQYF. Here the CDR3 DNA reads TGTGCCAGCAGTTTAAGTTCCCCTTCCCCAGGGGTCTTTCGCGACGAGCAGTACTTC.

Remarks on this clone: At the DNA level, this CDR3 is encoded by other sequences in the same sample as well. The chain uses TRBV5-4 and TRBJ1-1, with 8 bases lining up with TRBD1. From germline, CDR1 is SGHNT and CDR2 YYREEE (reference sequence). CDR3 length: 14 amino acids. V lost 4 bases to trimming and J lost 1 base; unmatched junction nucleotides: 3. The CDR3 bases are TGTGCCAGCAGCCCCGGACAGGGGAACACTGAAGCTTTCTTT. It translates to CASSPGQGNTEAFF.

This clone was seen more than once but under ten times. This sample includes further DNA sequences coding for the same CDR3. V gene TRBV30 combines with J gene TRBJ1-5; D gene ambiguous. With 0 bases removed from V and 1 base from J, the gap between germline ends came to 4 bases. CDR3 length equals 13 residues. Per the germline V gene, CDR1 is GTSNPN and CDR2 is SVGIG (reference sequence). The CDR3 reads CAWSVESNQPQHF. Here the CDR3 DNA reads TGTGCCTGGAGTGTGGAGAGCAATCAGCCCCAGCATTTT.

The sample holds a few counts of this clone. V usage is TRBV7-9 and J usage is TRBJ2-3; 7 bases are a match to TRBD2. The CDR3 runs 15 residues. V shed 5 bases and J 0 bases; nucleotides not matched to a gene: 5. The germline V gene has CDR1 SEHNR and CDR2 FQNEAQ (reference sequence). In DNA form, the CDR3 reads TGTGCCAGCAGCACCAGGGAGGGTAGCACAGATACGCAGTATTTT. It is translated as CASSTREGSTDTQYF.

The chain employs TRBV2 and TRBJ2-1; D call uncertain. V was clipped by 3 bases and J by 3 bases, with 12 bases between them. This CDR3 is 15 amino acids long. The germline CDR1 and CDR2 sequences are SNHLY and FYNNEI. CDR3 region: CASSETPGNYNEQFF. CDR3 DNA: TGTGCCAGCAGTGAGACCCCTGGCAACTACAATGAGCAGTTCTTC.

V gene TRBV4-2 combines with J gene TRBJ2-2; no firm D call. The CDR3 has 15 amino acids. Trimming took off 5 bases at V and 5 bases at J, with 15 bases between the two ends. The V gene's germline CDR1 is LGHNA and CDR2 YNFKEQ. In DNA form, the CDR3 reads TGTGCCAGCAGCGACCTCGGCCCGGGTACCGGGGAGCTGTTTTTT. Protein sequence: CASSDLGPGTGELFF.

The CDR3 DNA is TGTGCCAGCAGGACAGGAGGCGCTGGAAACACCATATATTTT. Protein product: CASRTGGAGNTIYF. The rearrangement joins TRBV28 to TRBJ1-3; possible D gene TRBD1, 6 bases. The V gene lost 6 bases and the J gene lost 2 bases, with 11 bases spanning the gap. CDR3 length: 14 amino acids. Germline V gives CDR1 MDHEN, CDR2 SYDVKM.

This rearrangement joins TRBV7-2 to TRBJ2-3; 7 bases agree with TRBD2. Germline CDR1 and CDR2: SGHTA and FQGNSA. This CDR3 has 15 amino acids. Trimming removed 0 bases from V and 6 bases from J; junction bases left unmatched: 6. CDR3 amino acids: CASSLASLAADTQYF. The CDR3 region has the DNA TGTGCCAGCAGCTTAGCGAGTCTAGCGGCCGATACGCAGTATTTT.

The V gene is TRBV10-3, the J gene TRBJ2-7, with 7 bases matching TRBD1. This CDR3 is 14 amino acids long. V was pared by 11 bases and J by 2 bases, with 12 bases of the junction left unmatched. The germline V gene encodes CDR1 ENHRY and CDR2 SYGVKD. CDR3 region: CAASSGQTTYEQYF. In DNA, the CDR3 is TGTGCCGCTTCCTCGGGACAGACAACCTACGAGCAGTACTTC.

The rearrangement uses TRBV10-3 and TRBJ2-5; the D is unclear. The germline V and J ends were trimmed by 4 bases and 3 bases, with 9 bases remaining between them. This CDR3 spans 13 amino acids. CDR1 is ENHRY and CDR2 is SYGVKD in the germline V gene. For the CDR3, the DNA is TGTGCCATCAGTGGAGGAAGGGAAGAGACCCAGTACTTC. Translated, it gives CAISGGREETQYF.

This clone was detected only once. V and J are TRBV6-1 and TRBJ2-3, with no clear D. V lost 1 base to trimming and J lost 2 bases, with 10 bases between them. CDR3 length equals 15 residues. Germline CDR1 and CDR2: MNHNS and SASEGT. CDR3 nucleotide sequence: TGTGCCAGCAGTGAAGAAAGATTCCCCACAGATACGCAGTATTTT. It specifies CASSEERFPTDTQYF.

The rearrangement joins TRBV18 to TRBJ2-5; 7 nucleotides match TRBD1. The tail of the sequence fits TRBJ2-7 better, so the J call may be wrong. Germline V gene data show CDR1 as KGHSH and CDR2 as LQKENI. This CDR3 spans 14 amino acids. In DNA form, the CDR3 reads TGTGCCAGCTCACCAGGGACAGTCTCCTACGAGCAGTACTTC. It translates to CASSPGTVSYEQYF.